This TCR beta chain was sequenced during a study of shared clonotypes between healthy human individuals. The genomic DNA of each subset was split evenly across several immunoSEQ plates. TCRdb keeps only in-frame clones here, not all; method: immunoSEQ multiplex PCR. The profile shows around 1.4 million clones, approximately 98.5% of them singletons. Germline CDR1 and CDR2: SGHRS and YFSETQ. The CDR3 consists of 15 residues. Trimming removed 3 bases from V and 6 bases from J; junction bases left unmatched: 6. Study-wide findings and caveats: The expectation was that sequencing depth would affect clonotype sharing among donors.

Worth noting for this clone: The target antigen is unknown.

This TCR was sampled from a man aged 25-45 years in good health. Sequenced material: naive CD4+ T cells sorted from blood. Subset here: CD45RA+ positively selected. The genes are TRBV5-1 and TRBJ2-3; 11 bases align to TRBD2. CDR3 bases: TGCGCCAGCAGCTCCCTAGCGGGAGGACCGGATACGCAGTATTTT. Amino acid sequence: CASSSLAGGPDTQYF.